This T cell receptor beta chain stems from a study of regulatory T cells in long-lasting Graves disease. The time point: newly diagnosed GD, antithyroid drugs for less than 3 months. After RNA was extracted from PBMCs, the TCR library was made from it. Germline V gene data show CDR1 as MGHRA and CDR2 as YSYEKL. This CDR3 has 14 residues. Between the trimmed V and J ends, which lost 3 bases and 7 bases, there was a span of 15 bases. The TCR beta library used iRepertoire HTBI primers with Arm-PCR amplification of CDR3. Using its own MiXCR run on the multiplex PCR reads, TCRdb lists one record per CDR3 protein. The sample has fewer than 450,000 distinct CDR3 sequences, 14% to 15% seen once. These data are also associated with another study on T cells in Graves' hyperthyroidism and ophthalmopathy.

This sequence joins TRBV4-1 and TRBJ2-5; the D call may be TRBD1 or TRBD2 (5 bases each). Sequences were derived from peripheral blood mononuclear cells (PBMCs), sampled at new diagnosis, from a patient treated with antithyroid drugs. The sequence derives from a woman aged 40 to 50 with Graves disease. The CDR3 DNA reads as TGCGCCAGCAGCCAGAGGGGTGCACCGATGACCCAGTACTTC. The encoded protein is CASSQRGAPMTQYF.